Shown below are 10 T cell receptor beta chains from a single sample sequenced in a study of metastatic and nonmetastatic thyroid tumors (dated by TCRdb to 2018 to 2021). Libraries were constructed by PCR. Instrument on record: Illumina HiSeq 4000. In TCRdb, the public reads were trimmed at Q25 with fastp and aligned with MiXCR, with productive beta chains retained. Across this sample there are tens of thousands of clones, with 13% to 15% seen only once. The ten largest clonotypes hold about 14% of the sample. No treatment had been received by any patient before thyroid surgery. The specimen was tumor tissue. The receptor set was obtained from a female donor with papillary thyroid cancer or a benign thyroid nodule (not recorded which). Some clones in this sample may be carry-over from other donors' samples.

In its sample, this clone was seen many times. The rearrangement uses TRBV6-1 and TRBJ2-6; the match to TRBD2 covers 11 bases. CDR3 size: 19 residues. Germline assignment: CDR1 MNHNS and CDR2 SASEGT. V was pared by 4 bases and J by 4 bases, with 12 bases of the junction left unmatched. The DNA for the CDR3 is TGTGCCAGCAGTGGACCCTTTAGCGGGGGGGCCGCCGGGGCCAACGTCCTGACTTTC. As protein: CASSGPFSGGAAGANVLTF.

This clone was seen many times. The J gene is TRBJ1-2, the V gene TRBV12-3 or TRBV12-4, with D hard to call. V was pared by 5 bases and J by 4 bases, with 14 bases between. The CDR3 has 14 residues. This CDR3 is CASSPADSSYGYTF. The CDR3 DNA is TGTGCCAGCAGTCCGGCAGACTCTAGCTATGGCTACACCTTC.

In its sample, this clone was seen many times. The CDR3 region has the DNA TGTGCCAGCACTCCTGGCAGCCTTAATTCACCCCTCCACTTT. It is translated as CASTPGSLNSPLHF. The V call is TRBV7-9, the J call TRBJ1-6; D is unclear. V was pared by 7 bases and J by 6 bases, with 13 bases between. CDR1 SEHNR and CDR2 FQNEAQ come from the germline V gene (reference sequence). This CDR3 has 14 amino acids.

This clone has ten or more counts. This chain joins TRBV5-1 and TRBJ1-1; TRBD1 agrees at 8 bases. CDR3 length: 13 amino acids. The ends lost 3 bases at V and 3 bases at J; junction bases unmatched: 1. Germline V gene sequence: CDR1 SGHRS, CDR2 YFSETQ. Here the CDR3 reads CASSSQGDTEAFF. The CDR3 DNA follows: TGCGCCAGCAGCTCACAGGGGGACACTGAAGCTTTCTTT.

This sequence joins TRBV2 and TRBJ2-1; 7 positions match TRBD2. This CDR3 comprises 14 residues. Germline V gives CDR1 SNHLY, CDR2 FYNNEI. Trimming took 4 bases from V and 6 from J; bases not matched to a gene: 6. Here the CDR3 reads CASSAGGEGNEQFF. In DNA, the CDR3 is TGTGCCAGCAGTGCGGGGGGAGAAGGCAATGAGCAGTTCTTC.

At least ten counts were recorded for this clone. The chain combines TRBV20-1 with TRBJ2-5; TRBD2 is a possible D gene (6 bases). V was cut by 0 bases and J by 4 bases, with 9 bases left in between. CDR3 length equals 13 residues. In germline, CDR1 is DFQATT, CDR2 SNEGSKA (reference sequence). CDR3 sequence (DNA): TGCAGTGCTAGAGAGACTAGTCGAGAGACCCAGTACTTC. Its translation: CSARETSRETQYF.

The sample holds many counts of this clone. CDR3 sequence: CASSLGGDEKLFF. The CDR3 bases are TGCGCCAGCAGCTTAGGGGGAGATGAAAAACTGTTTTTT. The chain carries TRBV5-1 and TRBJ1-4; D is perhaps TRBD1 (6 bases). Trimming cost V 2 bases and J 6 bases, with 8 bases left between them. The CDR3 extends over 13 amino acids. CDR1 and CDR2 from the germline V gene are SGHRS and YFSETQ.

This clone is labeled medium-sized. The chain employs TRBV11-2 and TRBJ2-1, with D unresolved. Germline CDR1 reads SGHAT; CDR2 reads FQNNGV. CDR3 length: 13 amino acids. V was cut by 1 base and J by 3 bases, with 4 bases left in between. The CDR3 region has the DNA TGTGCCAGCAGCTTAGGGTTCTACAATGAGCAGTTCTTC. Translating gives CASSLGFYNEQFF.

Many counts were recorded for this clone. The chain has TRBV10-3 and TRBJ2-7, with 9 bases lining up with TRBD1. Germline CDR1 reads ENHRY; CDR2 reads SYGVKD. J gave up 0 bases and V 3 bases, and 3 bases lay outside the gene matches. This CDR3 is built from 15 residues. The CDR3 nucleotides read TGTGCCATCAGTGACGGACAGGGGAGCTCCTACGAGCAGTACTTC. It translates to CAISDGQGSSYEQYF.

This clone was recorded at least ten times. J is TRBJ2-5 and V is TRBV5-1; 9 nucleotides align to TRBD2. Germline V gives CDR1 SGHRS, CDR2 YFSETQ. The CDR3 spans 13 residues. The trim removed 4 bases at V and 5 bases at J, leaving 3 bases unmatched. The DNA of the CDR3 is TGCGCCAGCAGCGGCGGGGGGGCTGAGACCCAGTACTTC. Translating it yields CASSGGGAETQYF.